Sequencing of this TCR beta chain was carried out in a study of T-cell memory formation after mild COVID-19. Study in general: TCR clusters were mostly donor specific. Study-wide results and caveats: Nothing showed for sure that second-wave clones peaking on day 37 were SARS-CoV-2 specific. Pre-infection memory harbored some responding clones, suggesting cross-reactive memory joined.

Germline trimming cut 0 bases from V and 6 bases from J; bases unmatched to any gene: 8. Germline lookup yields CDR1 MNHEY and CDR2 SVGAGI. The CDR3 sequence is 16 residues long. To note about this clonotype: Antigen unknown.

TCRdb re-called the 5' RACE reads through MiXCR, storing one row per CDR3 protein. The table has around 320,000 distinct CDR3 sequences, 28% seen once; the top ten hold 13%. This sequence was found in an adult woman who had mild COVID-19 (a few samples of this study predate the infection). Cell type and time point are not known. The source material was PBMCs or a T cell subset sorted from them (not recorded which). This rearrangement joins TRBV6-5 to TRBJ2-3; 8 nucleotides align to TRBD2. The CDR3 DNA reads as TGTGCCAGCAGTTACTCGCCAGCGGGAGAATCGGATACGCAGTATTTT. Amino acid sequence: CASSYSPAGESDTQYF.